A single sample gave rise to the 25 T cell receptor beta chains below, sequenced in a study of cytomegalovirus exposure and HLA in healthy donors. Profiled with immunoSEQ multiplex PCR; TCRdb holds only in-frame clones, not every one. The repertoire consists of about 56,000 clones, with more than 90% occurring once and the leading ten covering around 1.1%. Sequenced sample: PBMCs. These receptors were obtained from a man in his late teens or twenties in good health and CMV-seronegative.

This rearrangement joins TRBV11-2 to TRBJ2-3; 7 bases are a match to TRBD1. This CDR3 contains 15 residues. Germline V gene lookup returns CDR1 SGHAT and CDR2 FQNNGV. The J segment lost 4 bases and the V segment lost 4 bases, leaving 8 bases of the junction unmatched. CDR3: CASSSIQGKPDTQYF. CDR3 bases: TGTGCCAGCAGCTCAATACAGGGGAAGCCAGATACGCAGTATTTT.

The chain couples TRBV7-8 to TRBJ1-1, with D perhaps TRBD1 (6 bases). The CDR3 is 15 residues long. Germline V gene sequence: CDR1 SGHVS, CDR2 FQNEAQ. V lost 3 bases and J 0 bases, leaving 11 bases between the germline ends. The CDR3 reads CASSFMGTLNTEAFF. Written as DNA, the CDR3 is TGTGCCAGCAGCTTCATGGGGACACTGAACACTGAAGCTTTCTTT.

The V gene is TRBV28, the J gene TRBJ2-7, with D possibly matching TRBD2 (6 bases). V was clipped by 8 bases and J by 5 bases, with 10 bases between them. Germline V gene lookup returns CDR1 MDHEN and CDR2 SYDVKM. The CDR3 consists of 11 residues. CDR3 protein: CASRDSDEQYF. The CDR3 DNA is TGTGCCAGCCGGGACTCGGACGAGCAGTACTTC.

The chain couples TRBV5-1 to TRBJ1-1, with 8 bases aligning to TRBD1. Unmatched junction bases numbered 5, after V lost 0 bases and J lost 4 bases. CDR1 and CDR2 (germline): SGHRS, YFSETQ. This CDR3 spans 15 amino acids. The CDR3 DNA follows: TGCGCCAGCAGCTTGGCCGCAGACAGGGGCACTGAAGCTTTCTTT. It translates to CASSLAADRGTEAFF.

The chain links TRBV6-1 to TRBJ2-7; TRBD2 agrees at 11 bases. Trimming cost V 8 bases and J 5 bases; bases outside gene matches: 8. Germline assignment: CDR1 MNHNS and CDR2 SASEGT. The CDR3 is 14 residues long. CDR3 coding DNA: TGTGCCAGCCGAAGGACTAGCGGGTCGCACGAGCAGTACTTC. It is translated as CASRRTSGSHEQYF.

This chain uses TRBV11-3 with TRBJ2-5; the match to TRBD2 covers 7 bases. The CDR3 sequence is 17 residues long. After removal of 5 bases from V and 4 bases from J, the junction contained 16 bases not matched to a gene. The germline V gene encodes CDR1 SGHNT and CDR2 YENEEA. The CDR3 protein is CASSPAKRGRAGETQYF. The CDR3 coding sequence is TGTGCCAGCAGCCCCGCGAAGCGAGGGAGGGCCGGAGAGACCCAGTACTTC.

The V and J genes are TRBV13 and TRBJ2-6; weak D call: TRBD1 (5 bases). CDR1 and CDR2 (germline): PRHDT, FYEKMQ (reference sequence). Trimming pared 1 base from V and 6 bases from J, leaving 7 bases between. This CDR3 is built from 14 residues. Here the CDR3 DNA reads TGTGCCAGCAGCTTAGAAGGGGAGGCCAACGTCCTGACTTTC. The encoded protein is CASSLEGEANVLTF.

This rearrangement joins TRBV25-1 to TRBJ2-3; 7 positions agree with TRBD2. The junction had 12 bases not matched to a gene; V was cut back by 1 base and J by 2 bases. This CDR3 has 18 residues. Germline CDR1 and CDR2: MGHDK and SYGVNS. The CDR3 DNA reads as TGTGCCAGCAGTGAATCCTACGCCGCGGGAGTTTCCACAGATACGCAGTATTTT. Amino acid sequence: CASSESYAAGVSTDTQYF. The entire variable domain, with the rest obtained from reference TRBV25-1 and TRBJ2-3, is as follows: EADIYQTPRYLVIGTGKKITLECSQTMGHDKMYWYQQDPGMELHLIHYSYGVNSTEKGDLSSESTVSRIRTEHFPLTLESARPSHTSQYLCASSESYAAGVSTDTQYFGPGTRLTVL.

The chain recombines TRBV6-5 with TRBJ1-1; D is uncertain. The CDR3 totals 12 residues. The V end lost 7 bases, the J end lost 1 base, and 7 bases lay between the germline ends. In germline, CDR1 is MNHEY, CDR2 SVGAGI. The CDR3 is CASNFGNTEAFF. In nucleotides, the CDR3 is TGTGCCAGCAACTTTGGGAACACTGAAGCTTTCTTT.

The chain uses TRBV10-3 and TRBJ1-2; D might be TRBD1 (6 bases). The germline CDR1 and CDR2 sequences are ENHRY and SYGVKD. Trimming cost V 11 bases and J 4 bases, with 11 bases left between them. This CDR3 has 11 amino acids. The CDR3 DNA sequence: TGTGCCTCCTCACAGGGCTATGGCTACACCTTC. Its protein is CASSQGYGYTF.

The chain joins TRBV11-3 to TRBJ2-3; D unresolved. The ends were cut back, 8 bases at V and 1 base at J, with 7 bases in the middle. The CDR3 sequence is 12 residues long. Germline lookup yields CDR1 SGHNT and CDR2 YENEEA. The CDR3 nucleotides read TGTGCCAGCGCGCAGGGCACAGATACGCAGTATTTT. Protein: CASAQGTDTQYF.

This CDR3 reads CASTLGLAPWNEQFF. The CDR3 bases are TGTGCCAGCACCCTAGGACTAGCGCCTTGGAATGAGCAGTTCTTC. V and J are TRBV6-5 and TRBJ2-1, with TRBD2 matching 9 bases. V dropped 7 bases and J dropped 7; count of bases not matched to a gene: 11. Germline V gives CDR1 MNHEY, CDR2 SVGAGI. The CDR3 has 15 amino acids.

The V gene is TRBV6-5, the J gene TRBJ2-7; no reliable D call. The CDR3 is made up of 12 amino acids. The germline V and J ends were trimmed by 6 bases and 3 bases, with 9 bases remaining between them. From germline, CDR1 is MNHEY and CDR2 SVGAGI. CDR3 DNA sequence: TGTGCCAGCAGCAATAGCATCTACGAGCAGTACTTC. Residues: CASSNSIYEQYF.

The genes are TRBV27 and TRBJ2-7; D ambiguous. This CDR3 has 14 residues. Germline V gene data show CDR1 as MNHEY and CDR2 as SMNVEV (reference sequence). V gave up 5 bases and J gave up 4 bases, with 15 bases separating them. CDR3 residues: CASSGSRVRYEQYF. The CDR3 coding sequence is TGTGCCAGCAGTGGCTCTCGGGTAAGGTACGAGCAGTACTTC.

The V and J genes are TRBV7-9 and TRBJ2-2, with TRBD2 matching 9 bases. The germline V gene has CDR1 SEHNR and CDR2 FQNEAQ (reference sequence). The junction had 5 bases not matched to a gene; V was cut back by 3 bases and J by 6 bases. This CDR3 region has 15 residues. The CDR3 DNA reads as TGTGCCAGCAGCTTTAATAGCGGGAGAGCCGGGGAGCTGTTTTTT. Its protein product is CASSFNSGRAGELFF.

The CDR3 nucleotides read TGTGCCAGCAGCCAAAGGACTAGCGGGACCTACAATGAGCAGTTCTTC. This gives the protein CASSQRTSGTYNEQFF. The genes are TRBV4-2 and TRBJ2-1, with 12 nucleotides matching TRBD2. CDR1 and CDR2 (germline): LGHNA, YNFKEQ. This CDR3 region has 16 residues. Germline trimming cut 2 bases from V and 2 bases from J; bases unmatched to any gene: 1.

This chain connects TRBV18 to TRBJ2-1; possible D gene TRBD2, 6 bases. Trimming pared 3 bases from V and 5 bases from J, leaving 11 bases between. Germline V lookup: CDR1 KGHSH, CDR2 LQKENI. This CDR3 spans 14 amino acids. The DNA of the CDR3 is TGTGCCAGCTCACCGCGGGACGGGAACAATGAGCAGTTCTTC. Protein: CASSPRDGNNEQFF.

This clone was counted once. Written as DNA, the CDR3 is TGTGCCAGCAGCGCGACTAGCGGGTCCTACAATGAGCAGTTCTTC. It is translated as CASSATSGSYNEQFF. J is TRBJ2-1 and V is TRBV7-2; TRBD2 aligns across 10 bases. CDR1 and CDR2 from the germline V gene are SGHTA and FQGNSA. Trimming removed 5 bases from V and 1 base from J; junction bases left unmatched: 2. The CDR3 has 15 amino acids.

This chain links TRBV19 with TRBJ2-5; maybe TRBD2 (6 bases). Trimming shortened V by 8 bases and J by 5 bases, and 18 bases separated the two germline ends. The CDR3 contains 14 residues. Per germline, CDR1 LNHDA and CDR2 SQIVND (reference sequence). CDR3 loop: CASRPREFPETQYF. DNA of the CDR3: TGTGCCAGTCGACCCCGGGAGTTCCCCGAGACCCAGTACTTC.

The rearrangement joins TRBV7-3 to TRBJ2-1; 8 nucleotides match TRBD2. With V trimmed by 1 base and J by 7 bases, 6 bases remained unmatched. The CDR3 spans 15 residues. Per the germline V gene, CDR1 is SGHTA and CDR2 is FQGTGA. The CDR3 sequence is CASSLRGTSGNEQFF. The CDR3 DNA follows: TGTGCCAGCAGCTTAAGGGGAACTAGCGGTAATGAGCAGTTCTTC.

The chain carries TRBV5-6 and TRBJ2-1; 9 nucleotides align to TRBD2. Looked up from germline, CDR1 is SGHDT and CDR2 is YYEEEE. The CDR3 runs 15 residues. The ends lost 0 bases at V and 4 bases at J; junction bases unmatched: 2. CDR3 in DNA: TGTGCCAGCAGCTTGGCTAGCGGGGATTACAATGAGCAGTTCTTC. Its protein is CASSLASGDYNEQFF.

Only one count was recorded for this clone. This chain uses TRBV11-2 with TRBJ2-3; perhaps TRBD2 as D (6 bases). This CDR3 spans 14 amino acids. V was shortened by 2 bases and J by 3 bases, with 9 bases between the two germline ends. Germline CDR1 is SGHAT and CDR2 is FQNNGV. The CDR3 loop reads CASSLNGRTDTQYF. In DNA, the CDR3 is TGTGCCAGCAGCTTAAACGGGAGAACAGATACGCAGTATTTT.

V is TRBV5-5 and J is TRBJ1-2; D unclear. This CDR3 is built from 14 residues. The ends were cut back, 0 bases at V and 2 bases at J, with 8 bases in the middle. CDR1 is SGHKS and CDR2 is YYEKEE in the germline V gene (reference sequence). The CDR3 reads CASSLGPANYGYTF. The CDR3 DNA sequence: TGTGCCAGCAGCTTGGGTCCCGCGAACTATGGCTACACCTTC.

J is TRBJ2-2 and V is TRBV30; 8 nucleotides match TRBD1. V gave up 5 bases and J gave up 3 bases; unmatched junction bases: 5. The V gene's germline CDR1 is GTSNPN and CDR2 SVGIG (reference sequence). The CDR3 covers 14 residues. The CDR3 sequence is CAWRTGGDTGELFF. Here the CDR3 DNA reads TGTGCCTGGCGTACAGGGGGTGACACCGGGGAGCTGTTTTTT.

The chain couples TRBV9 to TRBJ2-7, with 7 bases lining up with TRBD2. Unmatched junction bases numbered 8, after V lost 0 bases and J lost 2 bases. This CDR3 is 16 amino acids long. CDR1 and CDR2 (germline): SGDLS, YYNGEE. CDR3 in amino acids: CASSVGQAGPTYEQYF. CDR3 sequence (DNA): TGTGCCAGCAGCGTAGGGCAAGCGGGACCCACCTACGAGCAGTACTTC.